The clone carrying this TCR beta chain came up a few times. Its antigen remains unknown. The sample originates from a study of T cell repertoires in cytomegalovirus infection. Whole-study context: Public TCR beta signatures marked donors with CMV infection and the matching HLA.

MiXCR, applied by TCRdb to the reads, yields one record per CDR3 protein. The table has about 110,000 distinct CDR3 sequences, about 30% seen once. The input for sequencing was CD8+ T cells from cultured PBMCs, taken from culture after CMV antigen stimulation. The receptor's source is a human donor in good health (CMV status not recorded). Some clones in this sample may be carry-over from other donors' samples.

The CDR3 region is CASRETGSTEAFF. CDR3 coding DNA: TGTGCCAGCAGGGAGACAGGGTCAACTGAAGCTTTCTTT. The chain recombines TRBV11-2 with TRBJ1-1; TRBD1 matches at 7 bases. Germline V gene data show CDR1 as SGHAT and CDR2 as FQNNGV. This CDR3 is 13 amino acids long. Unmatched junction bases numbered 6, after V lost 6 bases and J lost 5 bases. Together with reference TRBV11-2 and TRBJ1-1, the CDR3 gives the full variable domain: EAGVAQSPRYKIIEKRQSVAFWCNPISGHATLYWYQQILGQGPKLLIQFQNNGVVDDSQLPKDRFSAERLKGVDSTLKIQPAKLEDSAVYLCASRETGSTEAFFGQGTRLTVV.